The sample holds a few counts of the clone carrying this TCR beta chain. This sample stems from a study of CD8+ T cells in alopecia areata. Trimming stripped 2 bases from V and 2 bases from J, with 10 bases between. From germline, CDR1 is SNHLY and CDR2 FYNNEI. This CDR3 region has 15 residues. Extraction and reverse transcription of RNA yielded cDNA as the sequencing template. Profiled with immunoSEQ multiplex PCR; TCRdb holds only in-frame clones, not every one. The profile shows more than 200,000 clones, just over 65% of them singletons. Documented treatment: oral pan-JAK inhibitor, 5-10 mg twice daily. The researchers isolated CD4+ and CD8+ T cells from PBMCs by sorting.

The source of this sequence is a human donor with alopecia areata. The specimen was CD4+ T cells sorted from blood, collected at week 44, from a patient treated with tofacitinib. The chain combines TRBV2 with TRBJ1-5; possible D gene TRBD1, 5 bases. CDR3: CASSEWGFGNQPQHF. CDR3 bases: TGTGCCAGCAGTGAATGGGGGTTCGGCAATCAGCCCCAGCATTTT.